This TCR beta chain was recovered during a study of CD8 T cells in ankylosing spondylitis. Study-level points and caveats: A TCR beta motif made of under 10 highly homologous variants seemed typical of ankylosing spondylitis blood. The disease-linked clones had a CD8+ phenotype and low blood frequencies.

Making use of molecular barcodes, quantitative 5'-RACE generated TCR beta libraries. TCRdb itself ran the 5' RACE reads through MiXCR, one entry per CDR3 protein. This table holds approximately 340,000 distinct CDR3 sequences, approximately 15% found once. The sample holds many counts of this clonotype. Its specificity is not known. V dropped 5 bases and J dropped 6 bases, with 22 bases sitting between them. The CDR3 has 16 residues. Germline V lookup: CDR1 LGHNA, CDR2 YNFKEQ. This TCR was recovered from a male donor with ankylosing spondylitis or in good health (not recorded which). The sequencing input was blood, either unsorted or a sorted T cell fraction (not recorded which). This sequence joins TRBV4-2 and TRBJ1-1, with D tentatively TRBD1 (6 bases). The CDR3 region is CASSRGTLLLGAEAFF. Here the CDR3 DNA reads TGTGCCAGCAGCAGGGGGACACTCTTGCTTGGGGCTGAAGCTTTCTTT.